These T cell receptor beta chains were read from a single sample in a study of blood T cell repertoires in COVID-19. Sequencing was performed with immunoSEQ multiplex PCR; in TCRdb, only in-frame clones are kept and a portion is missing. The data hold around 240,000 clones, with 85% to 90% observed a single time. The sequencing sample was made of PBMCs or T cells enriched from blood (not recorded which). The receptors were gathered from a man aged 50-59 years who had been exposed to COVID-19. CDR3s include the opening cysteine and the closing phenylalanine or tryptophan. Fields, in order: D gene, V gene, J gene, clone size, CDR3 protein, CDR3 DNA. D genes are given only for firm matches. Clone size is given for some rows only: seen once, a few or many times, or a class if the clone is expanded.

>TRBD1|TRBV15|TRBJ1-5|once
CATSIQGLDQPQHF
TGTGCCACCAGCATACAGGGGTTGGATCAGCCCCAGCATTTT
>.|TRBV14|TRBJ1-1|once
CASSQVVGGGTEAFF
TGTGCCAGCAGCCAAGTTGTGGGGGGTGGAACTGAAGCTTTCTTT
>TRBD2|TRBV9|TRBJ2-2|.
CASSVVVGGSTGELFF
TGTGCCAGCAGCGTAGTCGTCGGGGGGAGCACCGGGGAGCTGTTTTTT
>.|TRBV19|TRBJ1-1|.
CASDRGREWYGSFF
TGTGCCAGTGATCGAGGAAGAGAGTGGTATGGTTCTTTCTTT
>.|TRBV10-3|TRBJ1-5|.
CAISEWGGGSSNQPQHF
TGTGCCATCAGTGAGTGGGGGGGCGGATCGAGCAATCAGCCCCAGCATTTT
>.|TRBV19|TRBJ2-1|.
CASSLTQGYEQFF
TGTGCCAGTAGTCTCACCCAGGGGTATGAGCAGTTCTTC
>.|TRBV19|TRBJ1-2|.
CASRVPSAANYGYTF
TGTGCCAGTAGGGTGCCCTCTGCAGCTAACTATGGCTACACCTTC
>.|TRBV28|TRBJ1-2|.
CASSLGEGGYTF
TGTGCCAGCAGTTTGGGGGAGGGTGGCTACACCTTC
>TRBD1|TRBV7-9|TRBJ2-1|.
CASSPPGQGALEFF
TGTGCCAGCAGCCCCCCAGGACAGGGGGCGTTGGAGTTCTTC
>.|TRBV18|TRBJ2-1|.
CASSPGASSYNEQFF
TGTGCCAGCTCACCTGGGGCCTCCTCCTACAATGAGCAGTTCTTC
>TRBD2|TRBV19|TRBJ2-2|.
CASSIFVSGRDTGELFF
TGTGCCAGTAGTATATTCGTTAGCGGGAGGGACACCGGGGAGCTGTTTTTT
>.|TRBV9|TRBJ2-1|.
CASSVGAGREQFF
TGTGCCAGCAGCGTAGGGGCAGGGCGAGAGCAGTTCTTC
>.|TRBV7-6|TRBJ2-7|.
CASSLAIRGSEQYF
TGTGCCAGCAGCTTAGCGATACGGGGGAGCGAGCAGTACTTC
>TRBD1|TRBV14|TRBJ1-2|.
CASSKEGAPGRLYGYTF
TGTGCCAGCAGCAAAGAGGGGGCACCCGGAAGGTTGTATGGCTACACCTTC
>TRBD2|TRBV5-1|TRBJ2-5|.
CASSPGLAGEETQYF
TGCGCCAGCAGCCCGGGACTAGCGGGGGAAGAGACCCAGTACTTC
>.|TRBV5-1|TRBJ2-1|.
CASSFELPYNEQFF
TGCGCCAGCAGCTTCGAGCTACCTTACAATGAGCAGTTCTTC
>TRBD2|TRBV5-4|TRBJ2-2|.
CASSLRTSGDTGELFF
TGTGCCAGCAGCTTACGGACTAGCGGGGACACCGGGGAGCTGTTTTTT
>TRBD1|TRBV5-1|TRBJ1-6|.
CASRRTGSSYNSPLHF
TGCGCCAGCAGGAGGACAGGTAGCTCCTATAATTCACCCCTCCACTTT
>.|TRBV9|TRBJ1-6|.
CASSPRVQDSPLHF
TGTGCCAGCAGCCCCAGGGTGCAGGATTCACCCCTCCACTTT
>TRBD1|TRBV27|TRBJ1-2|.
CASSLRDRDYGYTF
TGTGCCAGCAGTTTACGGGACAGAGACTATGGCTACACCTTC
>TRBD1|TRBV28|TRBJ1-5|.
CASRQGRQPQHF
TGTGCCAGCCGACAGGGAAGGCAGCCCCAGCATTTT
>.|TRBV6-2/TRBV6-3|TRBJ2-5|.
CASSYAGQETQYF
TGTGCCAGCAGTTACGCAGGCCAAGAGACCCAGTACTTC
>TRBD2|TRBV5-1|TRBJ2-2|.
CASSFTSGSTGELFF
TGCGCCAGCAGCTTCACTAGCGGGAGCACCGGGGAGCTGTTTTTT
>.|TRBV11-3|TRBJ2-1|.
CASSSSPSSVGWEQFF
TGTGCCAGCAGCTCTAGTCCGTCGAGCGTTGGGTGGGAGCAGTTCTTC
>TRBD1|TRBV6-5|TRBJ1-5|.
CASRGTGRSPQHF
TGTGCCAGCAGGGGGACAGGGAGGTCGCCCCAGCATTTT
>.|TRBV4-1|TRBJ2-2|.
CASSQVVAGELFF
TGCGCCAGCAGCCAAGTCGTCGCCGGGGAGCTGTTTTTT
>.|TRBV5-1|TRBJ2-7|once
CASRRTWGLYEQYF
TGCGCCAGCAGAAGAACTTGGGGCCTCTACGAGCAGTACTTC
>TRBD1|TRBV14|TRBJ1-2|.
CASSHPTGGGYTF
TGTGCCAGCAGCCATCCGACAGGGGGCGGCTACACCTTC
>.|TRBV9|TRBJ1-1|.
CASSVGDTEAFF
TGTGCCAGCAGCGTAGGAGACACTGAAGCTTTCTTT
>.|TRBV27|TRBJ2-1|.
CASITLSSPYNEQFF
TGTGCCAGCATTACTTTATCATCACCCTACAATGAGCAGTTCTTC
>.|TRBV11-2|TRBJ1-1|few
CASSLAVAANTEAFF
TGTGCCAGCAGCTTAGCGGTCGCCGCGAACACTGAAGCTTTCTTT
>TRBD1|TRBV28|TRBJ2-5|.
CASSSGTGTQYF
TGTGCCAGCAGTTCTGGGACAGGGACCCAGTACTTC
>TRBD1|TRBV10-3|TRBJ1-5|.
CAISESDRGIPQPQHF
TGTGCCATCAGTGAGTCGGACAGGGGGATTCCTCAGCCCCAGCATTTT
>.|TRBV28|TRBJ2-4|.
CASSSNLLAKNIQYF
TGTGCCAGCAGTTCCAACCTACTAGCCAAAAACATTCAGTACTTC
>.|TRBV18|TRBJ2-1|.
CASSQSTGVSYNEQFF
TGTGCCAGCTCCCAAAGTACAGGTGTCTCCTACAATGAGCAGTTCTTC
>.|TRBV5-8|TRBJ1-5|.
CASSPTAYSNQPQHF
TGTGCCAGCAGCCCGACAGCCTATAGCAATCAGCCCCAGCATTTT
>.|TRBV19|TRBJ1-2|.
CASSMRGGRDGYTF
TGTGCCAGTAGTATGAGGGGGGGGCGCGATGGCTACACCTTC
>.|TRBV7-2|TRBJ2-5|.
CASSSSDYGAQYF
TGTGCCAGCAGCTCTTCGGACTACGGGGCCCAGTACTTC
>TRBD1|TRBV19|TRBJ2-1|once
CASSTPGQGSNEQFF
TGTGCCAGTAGTACACCGGGACAGGGGAGCAATGAGCAGTTCTTC
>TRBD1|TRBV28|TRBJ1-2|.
CASSFYPGTGKSHYGYTF
TGTGCCAGCAGTTTTTACCCCGGGACAGGGAAATCTCACTATGGCTACACCTTC
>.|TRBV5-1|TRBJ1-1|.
CASSAQGYTEAFF
TGCGCCAGCAGCGCCCAGGGTTACACTGAAGCTTTCTTT
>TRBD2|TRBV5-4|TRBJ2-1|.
CASSSLAGGPGEQFF
TGTGCCAGCAGCTCTTTAGCGGGAGGGCCGGGGGAGCAGTTCTTC
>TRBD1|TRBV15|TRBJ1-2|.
CATSRDRGVWGYTF
TGTGCCACCAGCAGAGACAGGGGGGTGTGGGGCTACACCTTC
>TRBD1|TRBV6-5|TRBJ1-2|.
CASSFTPGGDYGYTF
TGTGCCAGCAGCTTTACACCAGGGGGCGACTATGGCTACACCTTC
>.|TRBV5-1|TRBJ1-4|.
CASSFAGVHNEKLFF
TGCGCCAGCAGCTTCGCAGGGGTTCATAATGAAAAACTGTTTTTT
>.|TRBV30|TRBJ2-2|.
CAWGREGTGELFF
TGTGCCTGGGGCAGGGAAGGCACCGGGGAGCTGTTTTTT
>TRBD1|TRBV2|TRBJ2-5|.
CASSTDRAGQETQYF
TGTGCCAGCAGTACCGACAGGGCTGGGCAAGAGACCCAGTACTTC
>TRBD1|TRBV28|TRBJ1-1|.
CASSYDRGRTEAFF
TGTGCCAGCAGTTACGACAGGGGGAGAACTGAAGCTTTCTTT
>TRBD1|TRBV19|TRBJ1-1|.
CASSNRGITEAFF
TGTGCCAGTAGCAACAGGGGTATCACTGAAGCTTTCTTT
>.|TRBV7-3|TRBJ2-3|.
CASSQGYSTDTQYF
TGTGCCAGCAGCCAGGGATATAGCACAGATACGCAGTATTTT
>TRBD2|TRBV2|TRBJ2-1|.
CASRGLAEINEQFF
TGTGCCAGCAGGGGACTAGCGGAGATTAATGAGCAGTTCTTC
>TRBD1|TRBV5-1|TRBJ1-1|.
CASSWTGEGYTEAFF
TGCGCCAGCAGCTGGACAGGGGAAGGGTACACTGAAGCTTTCTTT